Below are 7 T cell receptor beta chains sequenced from a single sample in a study of T cells after yellow fever vaccination. MiXCR was run by TCRdb on the 5' RACE reads, yielding one entry per CDR3 protein. Of a few hundred thousand distinct CDR3 sequences listed, 8.1% were seen once; the top ten hold approximately 18%. Sequencing used PBMCs, obtained more than 35 days after the first yellow fever vaccination. Every receptor here comes from a man between 18 and 35 years old who received the YFV17D yellow fever vaccine.

This clonotype was picked up a small number of times. The chain uses TRBV7-2 and TRBJ1-1, with D possibly TRBD1 on 6 matching bases. Trimming cost V 1 base and J 0 bases, with 15 bases left between them. Germline V lookup: CDR1 SGHTA, CDR2 FQGNSA. CDR3 length equals 17 residues. In DNA form, the CDR3 reads TGTGCCAGCAGCTTAGTAGGGGGGGGCAGACTGAACACTGAAGCTTTCTTT. Translating it yields CASSLVGGGRLNTEAFF.

In the case of this clonotype: Its ends do not fully match the called genes, so a read error is possible. The chain couples TRBV5-1 to TRBJ2-5; 7 bases align to TRBD1. CDR3 length equals 16 residues. The germline V gene has CDR1 SGHRS and CDR2 YFSETQ. CDR3 residues: CAGSFTGTVNQETQYF. Written as DNA, the CDR3 is TGCGCCGGCAGCTTCACCGGGACAGTGAACCAAGAGACCCAGTACTTC.

The CDR3 nucleotides are TGTGCCAGCTCCCGGGGGACAGGTCAAAGCTCCTACGAGCAGTACGTC. This sequence encodes CASSRGTGQSSYEQYV. This chain links TRBV18 with TRBJ2-7, with 8 nucleotides matching TRBD1. The germline V gene has CDR1 KGHSH and CDR2 LQKENI. V lost 6 bases and J lost 0; bases outside the gene matches: 10. The CDR3 runs to 16 residues.

This clonotype showed up many times. The chain uses TRBV7-2 and TRBJ2-7; D uncertain. The CDR3 runs 13 residues. V dropped 7 bases and J dropped 0 bases, with 10 bases sitting between them. The germline CDR1 and CDR2 sequences are SGHTA and FQGNSA. The CDR3 is CASTSHPSYEQYF. The DNA of the CDR3 is TGTGCCAGCACCTCCCATCCCTCCTACGAGCAGTACTTC.

There are a few counts of this clonotype. The CDR3 DNA follows: TGTGCCAGCAGTTTACTGGGACAGGCGAACACCGGGGAGCTGTTTTTT. Translation: CASSLLGQANTGELFF. The rearrangement links TRBV27 to TRBJ2-2; 8 nucleotides line up with TRBD1. This CDR3 has 16 amino acids. Germline CDR1 is MNHEY and CDR2 is SMNVEV (reference sequence). The V gene end was trimmed by 2 bases and the J gene end by 0 bases; junction bases not matched to a gene: 2.

On this clonotype: A much larger clone is a single base away; this may be a read error. The CDR3 protein is CASSFYKTSYEQYF. DNA for the CDR3: TGCGCCAGCAGCTTCTACAAAACCTCCTACGAGCAGTACTTC. The chain uses TRBV5-1 and TRBJ2-7; D unresolved. V was trimmed by 2 bases and J by 0 bases, leaving 9 bases between them. CDR3 length: 14 amino acids. CDR1 is SGHRS and CDR2 is YFSETQ in the germline V gene.

The chain recombines TRBV20-1 with TRBJ2-3, with 8 bases aligning to TRBD2. The trim removed 3 bases at V and 2 bases at J, leaving 4 bases unmatched. Germline V lookup: CDR1 DFQATT, CDR2 SNEGSKA (reference sequence). The CDR3 is made up of 14 amino acids. The CDR3 region is CSASPSGLTDTQYF. The CDR3 DNA is TGCAGTGCTAGTCCTAGCGGGCTCACAGATACGCAGTATTTT.